One sample yielded the 17 T cell receptor beta chains listed below, sequenced in a study of T cells after yellow fever vaccination. One entry per CDR3 protein results from TCRdb running MiXCR on the 5' RACE reads. The data contain a few hundred thousand distinct CDR3 sequences, roughly 19% of them singletons. The sample was PBMCs, taken 15 days after the yellow fever booster vaccination. Every receptor here comes from a young man who received the YFV17D yellow fever vaccine.

The chain has TRBV24-1 and TRBJ2-1; D gene uncertain. This CDR3 region has 15 residues. In germline, CDR1 is KGHDR, CDR2 SFDVKD. V lost 6 bases and J lost 1, with 12 bases in between. The CDR3 DNA reads TGTGCCACCAGTCCCCTGGAGTCGTCCTACAATGAGCAGTTCTTC. Encoded protein: CATSPLESSYNEQFF.

V usage is TRBV29-1 and J usage is TRBJ2-1; D ambiguous. This CDR3 region has 13 residues. Germline V gene sequence: CDR1 SQVTM, CDR2 ANQGSEA. Trimming cost V 7 bases and J 8 bases, with 18 bases left between them. The CDR3 region has the DNA TGCAGCGCCTACACTGGCGCTTTGTATGAGCAGTTCTTC. Translating gives CSAYTGALYEQFF.

The V and J genes are TRBV6-1 and TRBJ2-3, with 8 bases identical to TRBD2. Per the germline V gene, CDR1 is MNHNS and CDR2 is SASEGT. J lost 4 bases, V lost 5 bases, and 8 bases had no gene match. The CDR3 is 15 residues long. The CDR3 here is CASSRPGLGADTQYF. As DNA, the CDR3 is TGTGCCAGCAGTCGTCCGGGACTAGGCGCAGATACGCAGTATTTT.

V gene TRBV18 combines with J gene TRBJ2-1; D is undetermined. With 1 base removed from V and 0 bases from J, the gap between germline ends came to 7 bases. Germline V lookup: CDR1 KGHSH, CDR2 LQKENI. The CDR3 totals 15 residues. The CDR3 here is CASSPQGYSYNEQFF. In nucleotides, the CDR3 is TGTGCCAGCTCACCACAGGGATACTCCTACAATGAGCAGTTCTTC.

This clonotype was counted between two and nine times. The chain has TRBV5-1 and TRBJ2-6, with 8 positions matching TRBD1. V shed 2 bases, J shed 9 bases, and the junction held 19 bases outside the gene matches. The V gene's germline CDR1 is SGHRS and CDR2 YFSETQ. The CDR3 is 19 amino acids. The CDR3 loop is CASSFGGLDRGIGDNVLTF. The DNA for the CDR3 is TGCGCCAGCAGCTTCGGCGGCCTTGACAGGGGAATCGGCGACAACGTCCTGACTTTC.

This clonotype came up a few times. The chain employs TRBV7-2 and TRBJ2-2; 8 bases align to TRBD1. V lost 5 bases, J lost 1 base, and 3 bases stayed unmatched. Germline CDR1 and CDR2: SGHTA and FQGNSA. The CDR3 contains 15 residues. Written as DNA, the CDR3 is TGTGCCAGCAGCGGACAGGGAAGGAACACCGGGGAGCTGTTTTTT. Its translation: CASSGQGRNTGELFF.

The V and J genes are TRBV4-1 and TRBJ2-2; D is possibly TRBD2 (6 bases). Trimming took 3 bases from V and 6 from J, leaving 14 bases between them. This CDR3 is 15 amino acids long. CDR1 and CDR2 from the germline V gene are MGHRA and YSYEKL. Here the CDR3 reads CASSHAEGLAGELFF. CDR3 DNA sequence: TGCGCCAGCAGCCACGCAGAGGGACTCGCCGGGGAGCTGTTTTTT.

This clonotype was seen only a few times. This rearrangement joins TRBV2 to TRBJ2-2; the match to TRBD1 covers 7 bases. J lost 5 bases, V lost 9 bases, and 6 bases had no gene match. The CDR3 has 13 residues. The V gene's germline CDR1 is SNHLY and CDR2 FYNNEI. This CDR3 reads CASGRQGTGELFF. The CDR3 DNA is TGTGCCAGTGGGAGACAGGGAACCGGGGAGCTGTTTTTT.

This clonotype was observed a few times. V gene TRBV27 combines with J gene TRBJ2-1; 11 nucleotides line up with TRBD2. The length of the CDR3 is 15 residues. The trim removed 5 bases at V and 8 bases at J, leaving 8 bases unmatched. Per germline, CDR1 MNHEY and CDR2 SMNVEV (reference sequence). The CDR3 loop is CASSDLSGRGHEQFF. In DNA form, the CDR3 reads TGTGCCAGCAGTGACCTTAGCGGGAGGGGCCATGAGCAGTTCTTC.

This clonotype has more than one count but fewer than ten. This rearrangement joins TRBV27 to TRBJ1-1; D is unresolved. V was cut by 5 bases and J by 11 bases, with 15 bases left in between. The germline gives CDR1 MNHEY, CDR2 SMNVEV (reference sequence). The CDR3 totals 12 residues. This chain's CDR3 is CASSPVGRGAFF. Here the CDR3 DNA reads TGTGCCAGCAGTCCAGTCGGTCGCGGGGCTTTCTTT.

The chain couples TRBV12-3 or TRBV12-4 to TRBJ2-1; D gene ambiguous. V shed 1 base and J shed 6 bases, with 7 bases lying between them. This CDR3 has 13 amino acids. CDR3 sequence: CASSLGPSNEQFF. CDR3 in DNA: TGTGCCAGCAGTTTAGGCCCGAGCAATGAGCAGTTCTTC.

The chain uses TRBV20-1 and TRBJ1-2; TRBD1 agrees at 7 bases. CDR1 and CDR2 from the germline V gene are DFQATT and SNEGSKA (reference sequence). V was pared by 6 bases and J by 4 bases, with 8 bases of the junction left unmatched. The CDR3 spans 13 residues. CDR3 in amino acids: CSASTRGSYGYTF. CDR3 coding DNA: TGCAGTGCATCTACCAGGGGGAGCTATGGCTACACCTTC.

The chain couples TRBV28 to TRBJ1-5; TRBD1 matches 7 bases. CDR3 length: 17 amino acids. Losses at the gene ends were 1 base for V and 5 bases for J; bases not matched to a gene: 11. Germline V gene data show CDR1 as MDHEN and CDR2 as SYDVKM. The CDR3: CASSLLRLTGKDQPQHF. CDR3 sequence (DNA): TGTGCCAGCAGTTTATTACGCCTGACAGGGAAGGATCAGCCCCAGCATTTT.

This clonotype was found a few times. The chain carries TRBV7-2 and TRBJ2-7; no clear D. Per germline, CDR1 SGHTA and CDR2 FQGNSA. Trimming removed 5 bases from V and 3 bases from J, with 8 bases in between. CDR3 length: 12 amino acids. CDR3 sequence: CASSRSIYEQYF. The CDR3 region has the DNA TGTGCCAGCAGCCGGAGTATCTACGAGCAGTACTTC.

This clonotype came up a few times. The V gene is TRBV5-1, the J gene TRBJ2-1, with 10 bases identical to TRBD1. V lost 0 bases and J lost 7; bases outside the gene matches: 4. The germline CDR1 and CDR2 sequences are SGHRS and YFSETQ. The CDR3 contains 15 residues. CDR3 amino acids: CASSLDGTGVNEQFF. CDR3 coding DNA: TGCGCCAGCAGCTTGGATGGGACAGGGGTGAATGAGCAGTTCTTC.

This chain uses TRBV5-1 with TRBJ2-7; D may match TRBD1 or TRBD2 (5 bases each). Germline loops: CDR1 SGHRS, CDR2 YFSETQ. The germline V and J ends were trimmed by 9 bases and 0 bases, with 13 bases remaining between them. The CDR3 consists of 13 residues. The CDR3 region is CATSRDGSYEQYF. CDR3 bases: TGCGCCACTTCCCGGGACGGCTCCTACGAGCAGTACTTC.

The chain has TRBV28 and TRBJ2-6; D is ambiguous. From germline, CDR1 is MDHEN and CDR2 SYDVKM. CDR3 size: 15 residues. V lost 1 base, J lost 4 bases, and 8 bases lay in between. CDR3 DNA: TGTGCCAGCAGTTTATTGAGGTGGGGGGCCAACGTCCTGACTTTC. Translating it yields CASSLLRWGANVLTF.